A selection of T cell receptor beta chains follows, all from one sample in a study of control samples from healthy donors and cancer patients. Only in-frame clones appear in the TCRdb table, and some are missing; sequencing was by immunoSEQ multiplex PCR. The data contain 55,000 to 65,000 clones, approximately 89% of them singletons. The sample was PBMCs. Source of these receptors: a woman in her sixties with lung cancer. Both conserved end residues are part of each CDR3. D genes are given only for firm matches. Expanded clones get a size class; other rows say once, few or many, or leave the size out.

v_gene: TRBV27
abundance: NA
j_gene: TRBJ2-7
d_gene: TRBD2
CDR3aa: CASSLRPGSGAYEQYF
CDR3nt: TGTGCCAGCAGTTTACGCCCTGGGAGCGGGGCCTACGAGCAGTACTTC

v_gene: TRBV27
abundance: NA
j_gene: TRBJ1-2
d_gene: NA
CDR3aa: CASSSGADYGYTF
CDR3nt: TGTGCCAGCAGCTCTGGGGCAGATTATGGCTACACCTTC

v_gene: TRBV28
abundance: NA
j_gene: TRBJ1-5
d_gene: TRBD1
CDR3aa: CASSYPGQNQPQHF
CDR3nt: TGTGCCAGCAGTTACCCGGGACAGAATCAGCCCCAGCATTTT

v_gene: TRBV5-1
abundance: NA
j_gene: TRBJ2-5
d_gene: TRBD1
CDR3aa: CASSLWDRNQETQYF
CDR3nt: TGCGCCAGCAGCTTGTGGGACAGGAATCAAGAGACCCAGTACTTC

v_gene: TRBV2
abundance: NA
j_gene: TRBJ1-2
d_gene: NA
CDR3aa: CASSAQTVYGYTF
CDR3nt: TGTGCCAGCAGTGCTCAGACAGTCTATGGCTACACCTTC

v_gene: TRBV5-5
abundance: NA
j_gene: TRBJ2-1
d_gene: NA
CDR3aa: CASSSDSATSYNEQFF
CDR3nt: TGTGCCAGCAGCTCGGACTCCGCTACTTCCTACAATGAGCAGTTCTTC

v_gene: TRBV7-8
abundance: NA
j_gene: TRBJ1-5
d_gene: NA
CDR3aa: CASSATRSNQPQHF
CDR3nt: TGTGCCAGCAGCGCTACGAGGAGCAATCAGCCCCAGCATTTT

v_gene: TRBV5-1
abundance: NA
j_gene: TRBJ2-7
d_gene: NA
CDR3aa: CASSWGLRASLSEQYF
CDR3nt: TGCGCCAGCAGCTGGGGGTTAAGGGCGAGTTTATCCGAGCAGTACTTC

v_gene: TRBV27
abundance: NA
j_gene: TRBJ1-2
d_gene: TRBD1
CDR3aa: CASRRTGQGYGYTF
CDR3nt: TGTGCCAGCAGAAGGACGGGACAGGGGTATGGCTACACCTTC

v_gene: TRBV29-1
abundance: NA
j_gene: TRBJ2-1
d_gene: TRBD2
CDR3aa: CSGRSGSSYNEQFF
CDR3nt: TGCAGCGGAAGAAGCGGGAGCTCCTACAATGAGCAGTTCTTC

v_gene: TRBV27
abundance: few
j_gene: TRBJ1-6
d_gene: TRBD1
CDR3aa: CASSRQGAYSPLHF
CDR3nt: TGTGCCAGCAGTAGACAGGGGGCTTATTCACCCCTCCACTTT

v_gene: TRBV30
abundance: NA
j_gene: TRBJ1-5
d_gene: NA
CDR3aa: CAWSVREREPQHF
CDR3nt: TGTGCCTGGAGTGTAAGGGAAAGGGAACCCCAGCATTTT